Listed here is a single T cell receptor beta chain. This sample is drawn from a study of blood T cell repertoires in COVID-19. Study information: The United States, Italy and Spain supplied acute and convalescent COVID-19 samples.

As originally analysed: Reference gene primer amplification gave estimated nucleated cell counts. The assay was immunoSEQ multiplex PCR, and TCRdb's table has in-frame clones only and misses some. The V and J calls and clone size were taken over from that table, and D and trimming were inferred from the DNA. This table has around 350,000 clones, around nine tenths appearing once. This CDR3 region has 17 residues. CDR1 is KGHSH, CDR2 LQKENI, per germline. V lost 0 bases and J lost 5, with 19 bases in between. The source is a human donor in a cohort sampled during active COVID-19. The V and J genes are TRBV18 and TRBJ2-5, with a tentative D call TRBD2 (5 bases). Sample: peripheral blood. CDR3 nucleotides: TGTGCCAGCTCACCACCGGTTGGCGGCGGGCCCCAGGAGACCCAGTACTTC. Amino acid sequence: CASSPPVGGGPQETQYF.